The 25 T cell receptor beta chains presented below share a single source sample, sequenced in a study of blood T cell repertoires in COVID-19. Data came from immunoSEQ multiplex PCR; TCRdb stores just in-frame clones and leaves some out. The sample gives about 100,000 clones, under 85% of which show up once; just over 4% is in the top ten. The sequenced material came from peripheral blood. The receptors derive from a woman between 65 and 79 years old with acute or convalescent COVID-19.

Written as DNA, the CDR3 is TGTGCCAGCAGTTTATCAGGGGGCGGCTACACCTTC. It yields the protein CASSLSGGGYTF. The chain joins TRBV28 to TRBJ1-2; 8 nucleotides agree with TRBD1. Losses at the gene ends were 1 base for V and 8 bases for J; bases not matched to a gene: 0. The CDR3 sequence is 12 residues long. Per germline, CDR1 MDHEN and CDR2 SYDVKM.

The chain links TRBV5-1 to TRBJ1-2; a possible D gene is TRBD1 (6 bases). This CDR3 contains 15 residues. Trimming took 1 base from V and 8 from J, leaving 18 bases between them. The V gene's germline CDR1 is SGHRS and CDR2 YFSETQ. The DNA for the CDR3 is TGCGCCAGCAGCTTGCCGCGAGGGACAATCGACGGCTACACCTTC. The encoded protein is CASSLPRGTIDGYTF.

V and J are TRBV5-1 and TRBJ2-1; 9 positions agree with TRBD1. V was clipped by 4 bases and J by 4 bases; unmatched bases: 6. This CDR3 is built from 15 residues. From germline, CDR1 is SGHRS and CDR2 YFSETQ. CDR3 in amino acids: CASSAGQGQYNEQFF. CDR3 in DNA: TGCGCCAGCAGCGCGGGACAGGGACAATACAATGAGCAGTTCTTC.

In nucleotides, the CDR3 is TGTGCCATCAGTGACCGCCCCGGGGGGGACACTGAAGCTTTCTTT. Translating it yields CAISDRPGGDTEAFF. The rearrangement links TRBV10-3 to TRBJ1-1; tentative D call: TRBD1 (5 bases). Trimming removed 3 bases from V and 3 bases from J, with 14 bases in between. There are 15 residues in the CDR3. CDR1 and CDR2 from the germline V gene are ENHRY and SYGVKD.

The count of this clone is one. This chain uses TRBV7-9 with TRBJ1-1; TRBD1 aligns across 7 bases. This CDR3 has 12 amino acids. Trimming cost V 5 bases and J 6 bases; bases outside gene matches: 3. Germline CDR1 reads SEHNR; CDR2 reads FQNEAQ (reference sequence). The CDR3 DNA sequence: TGTGCCAGCAGCCGACAGGGCGCTGAAGCTTTCTTT. Its protein is CASSRQGAEAFF.

The rearrangement joins TRBV7-9 to TRBJ2-3; TRBD2 matches 7 bases. The trim removed 5 bases at V and 4 bases at J, leaving 6 bases unmatched. The germline gives CDR1 SEHNR, CDR2 FQNEAQ (reference sequence). The CDR3 runs 14 residues. For the CDR3, the DNA is TGTGCCAGCAGCCCCGGACTAGTTGCAGATACGCAGTATTTT. Protein product: CASSPGLVADTQYF.

DNA of the CDR3: TGTGCCAGCTCCCACGGACTAGCGGGGTACTACGAGCAGTACGTC. Protein: CASSHGLAGYYEQYV. The V gene is TRBV18, the J gene TRBJ2-7, with 12 bases aligning to TRBD2. Per germline, CDR1 KGHSH and CDR2 LQKENI. V lost 6 bases, J lost 3 bases, and 6 bases stayed unmatched. The CDR3 spans 15 residues.

The V and J genes are TRBV11-3 and TRBJ2-1; D gene uncertain. V lost 0 bases and J lost 6, with 3 bases in between. Germline CDR1 reads SGHNT; CDR2 reads YENEEA. The CDR3 runs to 12 residues. CDR3 sequence: CASSLDSNEQFF. The CDR3 nucleotides are TGTGCCAGCAGCTTAGACAGCAATGAGCAGTTCTTC.

This clone was observed a handful of times. The rearrangement links TRBV27 to TRBJ1-3, with a possible D match to TRBD1 (5 bases). The CDR3 spans 14 residues. Looked up from germline, CDR1 is MNHEY and CDR2 is SMNVEV (reference sequence). The V end lost 8 bases, the J end lost 2 bases, and 13 bases lay between the germline ends. The CDR3 is CASFRQGTGNTIYF. The CDR3 DNA reads as TGTGCCAGCTTTAGGCAGGGCACTGGAAACACCATATATTTT.

This clone occurred once. The rearrangement joins TRBV19 to TRBJ2-3; 7 nucleotides match TRBD2. Germline V gene sequence: CDR1 LNHDA, CDR2 SQIVND (reference sequence). V trimming: 2 bases; J trimming: 2 bases; junction bases outside the gene matches: 1. The CDR3 is 14 amino acids. The DNA for the CDR3 is TGTGCCAGTAGTATACTAGCGGACACAGATACGCAGTATTTT. The encoded protein is CASSILADTDTQYF.

This chain links TRBV14 with TRBJ1-2, with D unresolved. Trimming cost V 1 base and J 10 bases, with 16 bases left between them. Germline CDR1 SGHDN, CDR2 FVKESK. This CDR3 comprises 14 residues. Here the CDR3 reads CASSQGGGGRPYTF. The CDR3 DNA reads TGTGCCAGCAGCCAAGGGGGAGGCGGCAGGCCCTACACCTTC.

The V call is TRBV3-1 (or the pseudogene TRBV3-2), the J call TRBJ2-5, with TRBD2 identical over 7 bases. The CDR3 sequence is 14 residues long. Unmatched junction bases numbered 8, after V lost 5 bases and J lost 5 bases. CDR1 LGHDT and CDR2 YNNKEL come from the germline V gene (reference sequence). CDR3 coding DNA: TGTGCCAGCAGCTCTAAGCGGGACGGGGAGACCCAGTACTTC. Translated, it gives CASSSKRDGETQYF.

The chain has TRBV4-3 and TRBJ1-1, with D maybe TRBD1 (6 bases). The CDR3 is 16 amino acids. Trimming removed 3 bases from V and 1 base from J, with 15 bases in between. CDR1 and CDR2 (germline): LGHNA, YSLEER. This CDR3 reads CASSQAMGAGNTEAFF. CDR3 nucleotides: TGCGCCAGCAGCCAGGCTATGGGGGCGGGGAACACTGAAGCTTTCTTT.

V and J are TRBV19 and TRBJ2-1, with 8 positions matching TRBD2. CDR1 is LNHDA and CDR2 is SQIVND in the germline V gene (reference sequence). This CDR3 region has 15 residues. Trimming removed 7 bases from V and 6 bases from J; junction bases left unmatched: 11. The CDR3 DNA reads TGTGCCAGTACGACCCCGGGGGGGCAAAGCAATGAGCAGTTCTTC. It codes for CASTTPGGQSNEQFF.

The J gene is TRBJ2-1, the V gene TRBV9, with 8 bases aligning to TRBD2. The V gene end was trimmed by 4 bases and the J gene end by 8 bases; junction bases not matched to a gene: 20. Germline V CDR1 and CDR2: SGDLS, YYNGEE. The CDR3 loop spans 18 amino acids. The CDR3 DNA follows: TGTGCCAGCAGCAGCGGGGTGGTAGCGGGAATCGGAAGGGATGAGCAGTTCTTC. Translation: CASSSGVVAGIGRDEQFF. Supplemented by reference TRBV9 and TRBJ2-1, the full variable domain reads DSGVTQTPKHLITATGQRVTLRCSPRSGDLSVYWYQQSLDQGLQFLIQYYNGEERAKGNILERFSAQQFPDLHSELNLSSLELGDSALYFCASSSGVVAGIGRDEQFFGPGTRLTVL.

The chain's CDR3 is CASSQTTGVNTEAFF. In DNA, the CDR3 is TGCGCCAGCAGCCAAACGACAGGGGTGAACACTGAAGCTTTCTTT. The chain couples TRBV4-1 to TRBJ1-1; 8 bases line up with TRBD1. Looked up from germline, CDR1 is MGHRA and CDR2 is YSYEKL. The V and J ends lost 2 bases and 0 bases, in that order; junction bases with no gene match: 2. This CDR3 region has 15 residues.

The genes are TRBV2 and TRBJ1-3, with D hard to call. Trimming removed 4 bases at V and 4 bases at J, with 11 bases between. CDR1 SNHLY and CDR2 FYNNEI come from the germline V gene. The CDR3 runs 14 residues. The CDR3 region is CASSGGFRGNTIYF. The CDR3 DNA sequence: TGTGCCAGCAGTGGAGGTTTCCGCGGAAACACCATATATTTT. Full variable domain (remainder filled in from reference TRBV2 and TRBJ1-3): EPEVTQTPSHQVTQMGQEVILRCVPISNHLYFYWYRQILGQKVEFLVSFYNNEISEKSEIFDDQFSVERPDGSNFTLKIRSTKLEDSAMYFCASSGGFRGNTIYFGEGSWLTVV.

The rearrangement joins TRBV11-3 to TRBJ1-1; 10 nucleotides match TRBD1. The CDR3 runs to 14 residues. Germline V CDR1 and CDR2: SGHNT, YENEEA. V gave up 7 bases and J gave up 4 bases; unmatched junction bases: 6. The CDR3 DNA reads as TGTGCCAGCACCTCGGGACAGGGGAGCACTGAAGCTTTCTTT. Its protein is CASTSGQGSTEAFF.

This clone was seen only once. The genes are TRBV2 and TRBJ1-4; D is perhaps TRBD1 (6 bases). Germline V gene data show CDR1 as SNHLY and CDR2 as FYNNEI. The V and J ends lost 7 bases and 8 bases respectively, with 14 bases between them. The CDR3 is made up of 13 amino acids. CDR3 nucleotides: TGTGCCAGCACCGGGGGGGCGCGAGAAAAACTGTTTTTT. Translating gives CASTGGAREKLFF.

V and J are TRBV18 and TRBJ1-4, with D perhaps TRBD1 (5 bases). V lost 3 bases and J lost 4, with 18 bases in between. Germline values: CDR1 KGHSH, CDR2 LQKENI. The CDR3 contains 17 residues. CDR3 coding DNA: TGTGCCAGCTCACCGGCAGTCTCAGGGCGCGGTAATGAAAAACTGTTTTTT. Translated: CASSPAVSGRGNEKLFF.

The rearrangement links TRBV7-9 to TRBJ2-1, with TRBD2 matching over 7 bases. Trimming at V came to 5 bases and at J to 7 bases, leaving 5 bases not matched to a gene. The CDR3 is 13 amino acids. Germline CDR1 is SEHNR and CDR2 is FQNEAQ (reference sequence). The CDR3 protein is CASSQMRGNEQFF. The CDR3 DNA reads TGTGCCAGCAGCCAAATGCGGGGGAATGAGCAGTTCTTC.

The chain couples TRBV10-1 to TRBJ2-7, with D perhaps TRBD1 (6 bases). The germline CDR1 and CDR2 sequences are WNHNN and SYGVQD (reference sequence). Between the trimmed V and J ends, which lost 3 bases and 2 bases, there was a span of 11 bases. This CDR3 contains 14 residues. CDR3 protein: CASSDLQGPYEQYF. The DNA for the CDR3 is TGCGCCAGCAGTGATCTACAGGGTCCCTACGAGCAGTACTTC.

This sequence joins TRBV2 and TRBJ2-6; 9 bases match TRBD1. The trim removed 5 bases at V and 2 bases at J, leaving 7 bases unmatched. The CDR3 contains 17 residues. CDR1 is SNHLY and CDR2 is FYNNEI in the germline V gene. CDR3 coding DNA: TGTGCCAGCAGTTTGACAGGGGGAGAGGCTGGGGCCAACGTCCTGACTTTC. This gives the protein CASSLTGGEAGANVLTF.

This clone was counted a few times. The chain employs TRBV5-6 and TRBJ2-1; no reliable D call. Trimming removed 0 bases at V and 7 bases at J, with 5 bases between. CDR3 length: 12 amino acids. The germline V gene has CDR1 SGHDT and CDR2 YYEEEE. CDR3 in DNA: TGTGCCAGCAGCTTGGTCCCGAATGAGCAGTTCTTC. The encoded protein is CASSLVPNEQFF.

V gene TRBV28 combines with J gene TRBJ1-5; no definite D call. The CDR3 spans 13 residues. V was shortened by 3 bases and J by 7 bases, with 10 bases between the two germline ends. Germline CDR1 and CDR2: MDHEN and SYDVKM. DNA for the CDR3: TGTGCCAGCAGTTTCTCAGGTAACCAGCCCCAGCATTTT. Translated: CASSFSGNQPQHF.